These T cell receptor beta chains were read from a single sample in a study of blood T cell repertoires in COVID-19. Produced via immunoSEQ multiplex PCR; TCRdb's table is partial and in-frame only. The repertoire holds some 150,000 clones, with 70% to 85% as singletons. Sequenced: peripheral blood. The receptors stem from a man in his 60s with COVID-19, enrolled during active disease. Both conserved end residues are part of each CDR3. The order of the fields is D gene, clone size, J gene, CDR3 length, V gene, CDR3 DNA, CDR3 protein. A D gene is named only where the DNA matches it firmly. Size tells how often a clone was seen (once, few, many) or the class of an expanded clone, and some rows leave it out.

>.|.|TRBJ1-2|13|TRBV12-3/TRBV12-4
TGTGCCACCAAGGGGGGGGCAGGCTATGGCTACACCTTC
CATKGGAGYGYTF
>TRBD1|.|TRBJ1-1|14|TRBV7-2
TGTGCCAGCGCTTACGTAACAGGGGCGGCTGAAGCTTTCTTT
CASAYVTGAAEAFF
>.|.|TRBJ1-1|14|TRBV4-3
TGCGCCAGCAGCCAAGATCAGGGATGGACTGAAGCTTTCTTT
CASSQDQGWTEAFF
>TRBD1|.|TRBJ1-1|16|TRBV19
TGTGCCAGTAGGACCCCGGGACAGGGGATGAACACTGAAGCTTTCTTT
CASRTPGQGMNTEAFF
>.|.|TRBJ2-2|15|TRBV7-8
TGTGCCAGCAGCTTCAGTTCGGTGAGGACCGGGGAGCTGTTTTTT
CASSFSSVRTGELFF
>TRBD2|.|TRBJ2-1|16|TRBV19
TGTGCCAGTAGCGGGTTAGCGGGGCCGACCTACAATGAGCAGTTCTTC
CASSGLAGPTYNEQFF
>.|.|TRBJ1-2|13|TRBV6-5
TGTGCCAGCAGTTACTCTGGCAGCTATGGCTACACCTTC
CASSYSGSYGYTF
>.|.|TRBJ1-5|15|TRBV10-3
TGTGCCATCAGTGAGGACAATAGCGCCAATCAGCCCCAGCATTTT
CAISEDNSANQPQHF
>TRBD1|.|TRBJ2-2|16|TRBV15
TGTGCCACCAGCAGAGATACAGGGGGCTCGGGCGGGGAGCTGTTTTTT
CATSRDTGGSGGELFF
>.|few|TRBJ2-7|12|TRBV7-9
TGTGCCAGCAGCTTAGTTAAATACGAGCAGTACTTC
CASSLVKYEQYF
>.|.|TRBJ1-4|15|TRBV19
TGTGCCAGTAGGACGGCGGGGGTCACTAATGAAAAACTGTTTTTT
CASRTAGVTNEKLFF
>TRBD1|.|TRBJ1-1|14|TRBV29-1
TGCAGCGGGACAGGTGGTGGATTTAACACTGAAGCTTTCTTT
CSGTGGGFNTEAFF
>.|.|TRBJ1-6|14|TRBV4-2
TGTGCCAGCAGCCAAACAGGCGTGGATTCACCCCTCCACTTT
CASSQTGVDSPLHF
>.|.|TRBJ1-3|12|TRBV29-1
TGCAGCGTCGGGACTGAGGGAAACACCATATATTTT
CSVGTEGNTIYF
>.|.|TRBJ2-5|15|TRBV18
TGTGCCAGCTCACCAGTCCAGGGAGGTACGGAGACCCAGTACTTC
CASSPVQGGTETQYF
>.|.|TRBJ2-5|12|TRBV2
TGTGCCAGCAGTGCCCTCAGAGAGACCCAGTACTTC
CASSALRETQYF
>.|.|TRBJ2-7|16|TRBV7-2
TGTGCCAGCAGCTTAGATGGTCCTTCGAGGGCCTACGAGCAGTACTTC
CASSLDGPSRAYEQYF
>.|.|TRBJ1-3|14|TRBV6-5
TGTGCCAGCACCCCAGGGATAGGAGGAAACACCATATATTTT
CASTPGIGGNTIYF
>.|.|TRBJ1-1|13|TRBV10-3
TGTGCCATCAGTGACATGGGGGGCACTGAAGCTTTCTTT
CAISDMGGTEAFF
>.|.|TRBJ2-2|13|TRBV5-1
TGCGCCAGCAGCTACCTTCGGACCGGGGAGCTGTTTTTT
CASSYLRTGELFF
>.|once|TRBJ1-2|16|TRBV7-9
TGTGCCAGCAGTCAACCTACCAGGGCAGGCAATGATGGCTACACCTTC
CASSQPTRAGNDGYTF
>.|once|TRBJ2-5|14|TRBV7-2
TGTGCCAGCAGCTTGTTTGGCAACCAAGAGACCCAGTACTTC
CASSLFGNQETQYF